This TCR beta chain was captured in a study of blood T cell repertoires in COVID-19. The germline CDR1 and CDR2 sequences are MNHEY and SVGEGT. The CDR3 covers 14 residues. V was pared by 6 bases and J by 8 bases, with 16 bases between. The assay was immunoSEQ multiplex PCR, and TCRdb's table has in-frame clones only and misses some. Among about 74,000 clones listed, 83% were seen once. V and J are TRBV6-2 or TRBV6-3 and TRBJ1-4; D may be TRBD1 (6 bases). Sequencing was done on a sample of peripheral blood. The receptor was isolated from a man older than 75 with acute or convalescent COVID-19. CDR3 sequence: CASSTGTPGEKLFF. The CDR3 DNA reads TGTGCCAGCAGCACCGGGACACCGGGAGAAAAACTGTTTTTT.